This TCR beta chain was retrieved from a study of blood T cell repertoires in COVID-19. At the level of the study: Acute and convalescent COVID-19 samples came from the United States, Italy and Spain. Sample material is recorded as cDNA or gDNA derived from T cells, B-cell-depleted T cells, or PBMCs.

A single count supports this clone. Under the authors' procedure: Scientists estimated how many nucleated cells there were by amplifying reference gene primers. TCRdb's copy holds only in-frame clones and misses some; the assay was immunoSEQ multiplex PCR. V and J calls and clone size are copied from that table; D and trimming were computed from the DNA. The sample consists of some 490,000 clones, approximately 83% of them appearing once. The V end was cut by 7 bases, the J end by 0 bases, with 7 bases between. Per germline, CDR1 MNHEY and CDR2 SVGAGI. There are 14 residues in the CDR3. Sequenced: peripheral blood. This clonotype originated in a human donor in a cohort sampled during active COVID-19. J is TRBJ2-6 and V is TRBV6-5; D is perhaps TRBD1 (6 bases). CDR3 amino acids: CASTGASGANVLTF. Written as DNA, the CDR3 is TGTGCCAGCACAGGGGCCTCTGGGGCCAACGTCCTGACTTTC.